The clone carrying this T cell receptor (beta chain) is termed medium-sized (0.01 to 0.1%). Its target is unknown. This sample's RNA came from whole unsorted tissue. Between August and November 2014, newly diagnosed, chemotherapy-naive lung cancer patients underwent thoracic surgery in China. A modified ARM-PCR protocol with three rounds of nested PCR amplified TCRbeta. Each CDR3 protein gets one entry after TCRdb re-called the multiplex PCR reads with MiXCR. The table includes over 130,000 distinct CDR3 sequences, roughly 66% detected once. The entry originates in a study of tumor and adjacent non-tumor tissue in lung cancer. Background on the study: Each sample yielded roughly 4.2 million productive TCRbeta reads on average.

Study-wide findings and caveats: Tumor repertoires had a smaller top 100 clone share than normal lung. Higher tumor TCR diversity was associated with shorter survival.

Germline-derived CDR1 and CDR2 are SGHAT and FQNNGV. V shed 2 bases and J shed 2 bases, with 4 bases lying between them. The CDR3 runs 12 residues. The sequence was collected from a man in his 60s with small cell lung cancer. The sequencing sample was made of lung tumor tissue. The V call is TRBV11-2, the J call TRBJ2-7; D is unclear. The DNA of the CDR3 is TGTGCCAGCAGCTTAAGTCCCTACGAGCAGTACTTC. Translation: CASSLSPYEQYF.